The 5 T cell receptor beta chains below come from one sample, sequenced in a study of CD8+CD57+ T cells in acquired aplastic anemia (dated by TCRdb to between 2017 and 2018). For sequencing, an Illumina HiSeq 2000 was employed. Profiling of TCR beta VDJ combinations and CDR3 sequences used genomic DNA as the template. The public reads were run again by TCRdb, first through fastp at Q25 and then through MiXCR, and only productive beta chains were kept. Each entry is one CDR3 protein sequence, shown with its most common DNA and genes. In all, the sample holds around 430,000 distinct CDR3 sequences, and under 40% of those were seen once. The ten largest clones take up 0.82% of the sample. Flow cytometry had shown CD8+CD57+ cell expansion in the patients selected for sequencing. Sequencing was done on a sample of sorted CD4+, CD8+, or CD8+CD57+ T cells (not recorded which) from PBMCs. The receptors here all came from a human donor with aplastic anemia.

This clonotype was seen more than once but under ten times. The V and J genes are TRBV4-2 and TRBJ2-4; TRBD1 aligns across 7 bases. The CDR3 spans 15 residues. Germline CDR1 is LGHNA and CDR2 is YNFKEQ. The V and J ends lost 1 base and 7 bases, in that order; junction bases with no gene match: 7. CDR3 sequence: CASSQVRDSLNIQYF. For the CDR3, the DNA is TGTGCCAGCAGCCAAGTAAGGGACAGCCTCAACATTCAGTACTTC.

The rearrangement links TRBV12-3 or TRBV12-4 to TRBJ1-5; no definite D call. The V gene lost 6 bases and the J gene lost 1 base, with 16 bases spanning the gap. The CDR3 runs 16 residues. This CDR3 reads CASSRDAGGSNQPQHF. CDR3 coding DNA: TGTGCCAGCAGCCGGGATGCGGGAGGGAGCAATCAGCCCCAGCATTTT.

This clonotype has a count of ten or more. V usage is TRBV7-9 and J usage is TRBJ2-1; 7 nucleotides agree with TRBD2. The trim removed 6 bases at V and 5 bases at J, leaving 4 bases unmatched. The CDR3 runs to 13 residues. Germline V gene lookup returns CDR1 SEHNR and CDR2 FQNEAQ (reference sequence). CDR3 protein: CASSSLADNEQFF. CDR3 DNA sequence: TGTGCCAGCAGTTCTCTAGCGGACAATGAGCAGTTCTTC.

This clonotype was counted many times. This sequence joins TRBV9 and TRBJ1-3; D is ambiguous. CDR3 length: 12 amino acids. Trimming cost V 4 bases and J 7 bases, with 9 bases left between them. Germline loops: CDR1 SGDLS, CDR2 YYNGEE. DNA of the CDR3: TGTGCCAGCAGCTCCCAAAGGAACACCATATATTTT. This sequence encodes CASSSQRNTIYF.

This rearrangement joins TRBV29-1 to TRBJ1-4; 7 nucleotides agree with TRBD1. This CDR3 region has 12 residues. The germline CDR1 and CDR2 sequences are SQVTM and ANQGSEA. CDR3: CSYRGVNEKLFF. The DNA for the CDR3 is TGCAGTTACAGGGGCGTCAATGAAAAACTGTTTTTT.